Listed below are T cell receptor beta chains from one sample, sequenced in a study of blood T cells in healthy people across ages. TCRdb re-derived calls from the 5' RACE reads in MiXCR, one entry per CDR3 protein. The table has approximately 850,000 distinct CDR3 sequences, under 55% seen once. Sequenced sample: blood. The receptor source for this set is a man in his sixties in good health. Each CDR3 is given with its conserved first and last residue. The D gene is left open where the match is weak. The size of a clone is reported for some rows only, either as once, few or many, or as a class for expanded clones.

d_call | j_call | v_call | clone_size | cdr3_aa | cdr3_nt
- | TRBJ2-5 | TRBV12-3/TRBV12-4 | - | CASSVIRLRETQYF | TGTGCCAGCAGTGTTATTCGACTGCGGGAGACCCAGTACTTC
- | TRBJ2-5 | TRBV20-1 | - | CSATDNQETQYF | TGCAGTGCTACGGACAACCAAGAGACCCAGTACTTC
- | TRBJ2-7 | TRBV4-1 | - | CASSPVDRSYEQYF | TGCGCCAGCAGCCCGGTAGACAGGTCATACGAGCAGTACTTC
TRBD2 | TRBJ2-3 | TRBV9 | - | CTSSVGASGARGDTQYF | TGTACCAGCAGCGTAGGCGCTAGCGGGGCCCGAGGAGATACGCAGTATTTT
- | TRBJ1-1 | TRBV27 | - | CASSYQTATEAFF | TGTGCCAGCAGTTACCAGACGGCCACTGAAGCTTTCTTT
TRBD2 | TRBJ2-1 | TRBV5-1 | few | CASTGTNYNEQFF | TGCGCCAGCACCGGGACTAACTACAATGAGCAGTTCTTC
- | TRBJ1-2 | TRBV7-2 | few | CASSLASGSEGYTF | TGTGCCAGCAGCTTAGCATCCGGGTCGGAGGGCTACACCTTC
- | TRBJ1-2 | TRBV7-2 | many | CASSLEPTGGGYTF | TGTGCCAGCAGCTTAGAACCCACGGGGGGGGGCTACACCTTC
TRBD1 | TRBJ2-7 | TRBV13 | - | CARSLEGQGAGTQETQYF | TGTGCCCGCAGCTTAGAGGGACAGGGGGCCGGAACCCAAGAGACTCAGTACTTC
- | TRBJ2-4 | TRBV24-1 | few | CAPYTVIAKNIQYF | TGTGCCCCCTATACAGTAATAGCCAAAAACATTCAGTACTTC
- | TRBJ1-2 | TRBV5-5 | few | CASSLEVTNYGYTF | TGTGCCAGCAGCTTGGAGGTAACTAACTATGGCTACACCTTC
- | TRBJ1-4 | TRBV6-5 | once | CASSYNRDGEKLFF | TGTGCCAGCAGTTACAACAGGGATGGTGAAAAACTGTTTTTT
- | TRBJ1-5 | TRBV2 | - | CASSVRGSNQPQHF | TGTGCCAGCAGTGTGCGGGGAAGCAATCAGCCCCAGCATTTT
- | TRBJ2-3 | TRBV12-3/TRBV12-4 | - | CASSLTDQITDTQYF | TGTGCCAGCAGTTTAACAGATCAGATCACAGATACGCAGTATTTT
TRBD1 | TRBJ1-2 | TRBV7-2 | - | CASSSGQGEWGYTF | TGTGCCAGCAGCTCGGGACAGGGGGAATGGGGCTACACCTTC
- | TRBJ2-6 | TRBV7-9 | few | CASSLAGTPNVLTF | TGTGCCAGCAGCTTAGCCGGGACACCCAACGTCCTGACTTTC
TRBD2 | TRBJ2-5 | TRBV20-1 | - | CSATSGGGETQYF | TGCAGTGCTACTTCCGGGGGGGGAGAGACCCAGTACTTC
- | TRBJ2-7 | TRBV5-6 | - | CAILISAEGYEQYF | TGTGCCATCCTAATCTCGGCAGAGGGGTACGAGCAGTACTTC
- | TRBJ2-2 | TRBV9 | - | CASSPMMGGTGELFF | TGTGCCAGCAGCCCGATGATGGGGGGCACCGGGGAGCTGTTTTTT
- | TRBJ2-7 | TRBV18 | few | CASSAGFPYEQYF | TGTGCCAGCTCGGCTGGATTCCCCTACGAGCAGTACTTC
- | TRBJ1-2 | TRBV4-2 | once | CASSQGRGDDGYTF | TGTGCCAGCAGCCAAGGCAGAGGGGACGATGGCTACACCTTC
- | TRBJ2-1 | TRBV3-1 | once | CASSQPGRGNEQFF | TGTGCCAGCAGCCAACCGGGCAGGGGTAATGAGCAGTTCTTC